The 11 T cell receptor beta chains presented below share a single source sample, sequenced in a study of blood T cell repertoires in COVID-19. Profiling relied on immunoSEQ multiplex PCR, and the TCRdb table lists in-frame clones only, not all of them. The sample yields approximately 53,000 clones, 90% to 95% seen once. What was sequenced was peripheral blood. These receptors all stem from a woman aged 80 or older with acute or convalescent COVID-19.

The V and J genes are TRBV30 and TRBJ1-4; a possible D gene is TRBD1 (5 bases). Germline-derived CDR1 and CDR2 are GTSNPN and SVGIG (reference sequence). The CDR3 sequence is 11 residues long. V was trimmed by 0 bases and J by 14 bases, leaving 10 bases between them. CDR3 in amino acids: CAWSVRGWLFF. The CDR3 DNA follows: TGTGCCTGGAGTGTCCGGGGGTGGCTGTTTTTT.

The chain employs TRBV7-8 and TRBJ1-5; no reliable D call. The germline V and J ends were trimmed by 7 bases and 2 bases, with 15 bases remaining between them. The CDR3 length is 15 residues. Germline V gene data show CDR1 as SGHVS and CDR2 as FQNEAQ. The CDR3 spells CASNAGWIGNQPQHF. CDR3 sequence (DNA): TGTGCCAGCAACGCAGGATGGATAGGCAATCAGCCCCAGCATTTT.

The rearrangement uses TRBV6-6 and TRBJ2-5; D perhaps matches TRBD2 (5 bases). The V and J ends lost 5 bases and 5 bases respectively, with 12 bases between them. The V gene's germline CDR1 is MNHNY and CDR2 SVGAGI (reference sequence). The CDR3 length is 13 residues. CDR3 loop: CASSGAGWETQYF. CDR3 nucleotides: TGTGCCAGCAGTGGTGCGGGTTGGGAGACCCAGTACTTC.

The gene calls are TRBV7-2 and TRBJ2-2; D not resolved. The ends were cut back, 5 bases at V and 3 bases at J, with 4 bases in the middle. This CDR3 region has 12 residues. Germline lookup yields CDR1 SGHTA and CDR2 FQGNSA. CDR3 sequence (DNA): TGTGCCAGCAGCCCTTACACCGGGGAGCTGTTTTTT. As protein: CASSPYTGELFF.

The V call is TRBV6-2 or TRBV6-3, the J call TRBJ1-3; D uncertain. The germline CDR1 and CDR2 sequences are MNHEY and SVGEGT. The CDR3 extends over 15 amino acids. V was cut by 5 bases and J by 0 bases, with 11 bases left in between. CDR3 coding DNA: TGTGCCAGCAGTCCCCCTCGGTACTCTGGAAACACCATATATTTT. Its protein product is CASSPPRYSGNTIYF.

The chain combines TRBV27 with TRBJ2-7; 11 bases are shared with TRBD2. Per the germline V gene, CDR1 is MNHEY and CDR2 is SMNVEV (reference sequence). V shed 5 bases and J 6 bases; nucleotides not matched to a gene: 12. The CDR3 is 16 residues long. The CDR3 here is CASSPLSGRAVSEQYF. For the CDR3, the DNA is TGTGCCAGCAGTCCCCTTAGCGGGAGGGCCGTCTCCGAGCAGTACTTC.

The chain links TRBV5-6 to TRBJ2-1; 7 nucleotides line up with TRBD1. V lost 4 bases and J lost 6; bases outside the gene matches: 7. The CDR3 length is 14 residues. The germline CDR1 and CDR2 sequences are SGHDT and YYEEEE. CDR3 bases: TGTGCCAGCAGCAGGACAGGAAGGTTCAATGAGCAGTTCTTC. This sequence encodes CASSRTGRFNEQFF.

As regards this clone: Compared with germline, one end of the junction differs, possibly owing to a read error. The chain joins TRBV24-1 to TRBJ2-1, with D possibly matching TRBD1 (5 bases). The CDR3 consists of 12 residues. The germline gives CDR1 KGHDR, CDR2 SFDVKD. Here the CDR3 DNA reads TGTGCCACCAGTGATTTGACGGAAGGGGTGCTCTTC. This gives the protein CATSDLTEGVLF.

V gene TRBV7-9 combines with J gene TRBJ1-4, with D perhaps TRBD1 (6 bases). The CDR3 runs 15 residues. Trimming removed 1 base from V and 7 bases from J, with 13 bases in between. The germline V gene has CDR1 SEHNR and CDR2 FQNEAQ (reference sequence). The CDR3 region is CASSLGDIRGEKLFF. The DNA of the CDR3 is TGTGCCAGCAGCTTAGGGGACATCCGAGGTGAAAAACTGTTTTTT.

The sample holds a few counts of this clone. This chain links TRBV7-3 with TRBJ2-1; D may be TRBD2 (6 bases). CDR1 is SGHTA and CDR2 is FQGTGA in the germline V gene. The CDR3 spans 16 residues. V shed 0 bases and J shed 0 bases, with 9 bases lying between them. CDR3 sequence (DNA): TGTGCCAGCAGCTTAACCCCGACTAGCTCCTACAATGAGCAGTTCTTC. Translation gives CASSLTPTSSYNEQFF.

This clone was seen only once. The rearrangement uses TRBV7-2 and TRBJ2-5, with TRBD2 identical over 9 bases. Germline CDR1 reads SGHTA; CDR2 reads FQGNSA. The CDR3 is 14 residues long. Unmatched junction bases numbered 4, after V lost 3 bases and J lost 5 bases. Here the CDR3 reads CASSLSGRLETQYF. DNA of the CDR3: TGTGCCAGCAGCTTGAGCGGGAGGTTGGAGACCCAGTACTTC.